This T cell receptor (beta chain) was documented in a study of T cells after yellow fever vaccination. TCRdb re-analysed the 5' RACE reads in MiXCR, keeping a single row per CDR3 protein. The sample gives about 58,000 distinct CDR3 sequences, about 5% of which show up once; less than 40% is in the top ten. Study-level findings and limits: Vaccine-responding clonotypes were almost all undetectable in sorted memory subsets on day 0.

CDR1 and CDR2 from the germline V gene are SGHAT and FQNNGV. CDR3 length: 14 residues. The germline V and J ends were trimmed by 4 bases and 7 bases, with 14 bases remaining between them. Ten or more counts support this clonotype. The chain combines TRBV11-2 with TRBJ2-1, with D unclear. This sequence was found in a young man who received the YFV17D yellow fever vaccine. This specimen was PBMCs, either bulk or a sorted T-cell subset (CD4+, CD8+, memory, or dextramer-sorted; not recorded which), taken on the day of the yellow fever booster vaccination. This CDR3 is CASSSAATFNEQFF. The CDR3, as DNA: TGTGCCAGCAGCTCCGCGGCGACTTTTAATGAGCAGTTCTTC.